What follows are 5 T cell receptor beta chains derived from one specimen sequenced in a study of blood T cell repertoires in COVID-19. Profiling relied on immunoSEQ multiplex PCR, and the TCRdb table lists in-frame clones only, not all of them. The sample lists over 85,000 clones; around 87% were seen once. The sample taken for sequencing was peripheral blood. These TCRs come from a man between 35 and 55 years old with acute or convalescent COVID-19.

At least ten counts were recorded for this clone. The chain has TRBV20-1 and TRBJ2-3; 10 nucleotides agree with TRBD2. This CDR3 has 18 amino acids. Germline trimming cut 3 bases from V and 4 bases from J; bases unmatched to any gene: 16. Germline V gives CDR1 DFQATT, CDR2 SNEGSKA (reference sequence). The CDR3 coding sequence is TGCAGTGCTAGTGGCCCAGCTCAAGCGGGAGGGCAACCAGATACGCAGTATTTT. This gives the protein CSASGPAQAGGQPDTQYF.

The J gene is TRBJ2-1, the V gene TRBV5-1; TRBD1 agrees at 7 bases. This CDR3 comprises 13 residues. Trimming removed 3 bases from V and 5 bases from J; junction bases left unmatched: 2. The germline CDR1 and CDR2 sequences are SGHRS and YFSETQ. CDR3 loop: CASSWDSDNEQFF. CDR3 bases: TGCGCCAGCAGCTGGGACAGTGACAATGAGCAGTTCTTC.

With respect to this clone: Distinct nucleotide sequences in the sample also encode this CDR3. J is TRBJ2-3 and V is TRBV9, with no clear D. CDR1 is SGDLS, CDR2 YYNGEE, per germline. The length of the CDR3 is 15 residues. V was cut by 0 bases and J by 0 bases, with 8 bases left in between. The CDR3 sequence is CASSVVGSSTDTQYF. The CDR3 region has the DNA TGTGCCAGCAGCGTAGTCGGTAGTAGCACAGATACGCAGTATTTT. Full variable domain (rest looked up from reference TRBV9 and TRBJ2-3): DSGVTQTPKHLITATGQRVTLRCSPRSGDLSVYWYQQSLDQGLQFLIQYYNGEERAKGNILERFSAQQFPDLHSELNLSSLELGDSALYFCASSVVGSSTDTQYFGPGTRLTVL.

This chain's CDR3 is CASSSGGFYGYTF. The DNA of the CDR3 is TGTGCCAGCAGTTCGGGGGGCTTCTATGGCTACACCTTC. The chain couples TRBV12-3 or TRBV12-4 to TRBJ1-2, with D possibly TRBD1 on 6 matching bases. This CDR3 region has 13 residues. The V gene lost 4 bases and the J gene lost 4 bases, with 10 bases spanning the gap.

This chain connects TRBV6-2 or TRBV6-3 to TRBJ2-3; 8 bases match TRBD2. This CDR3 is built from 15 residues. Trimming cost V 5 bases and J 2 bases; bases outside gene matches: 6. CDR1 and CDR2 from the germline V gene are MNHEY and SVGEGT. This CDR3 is CASSTGLAYTDTQYF. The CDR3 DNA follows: TGTGCCAGCAGTACTGGACTAGCTTACACAGATACGCAGTATTTT.